This T cell receptor (beta chain) was identified in a study of monozygotic twins with inflammatory bowel disease. General study points: Especially where disease activity was present, IBD patients had fewer clonotypes in common with others than healthy twins did.

To note about this clonotype: Antigen: not known.

Per-sample cDNA came from eight separate reactions. Nested PCRs of around 15 and 9 cycles, two in total, were run on TCRalpha and TCRbeta cDNA. TCRdb reprocessed the 5' RACE reads and reports one entry per CDR3 protein, with no DNA. The sample includes some 100,000 distinct CDR3 sequences. This CDR3 spans 15 amino acids. Per germline, CDR1 LNHDA and CDR2 SQIVND (reference sequence). This clonotype was sampled from a human donor with ulcerative colitis or Crohn's disease, or a healthy co-twin of an affected twin (not recorded which). The sequenced sample was blood. The chain joins TRBV19 to TRBJ2-1; the D gene TCRdb calls, TRBD2, cannot be checked with no DNA. The CDR3 is CASSVAGLSYNEQFF. The complete variable domain, with remaining parts taken from reference TRBV19 and TRBJ2-1, reads DGGITQSPKYLFRKEGQNVTLSCEQNLNHDAMYWYRQDPGQGLRLIYYSQIVNDFQKGDIAEGYSVSREKKESFPLTVTSAQKNPTAFYLCASSVAGLSYNEQFFGPGTRLTVL.